The table lists the clone carrying this T cell receptor (beta chain) with many counts. What it binds is not known. Using immunoSEQ multiplex PCR, the repertoire was profiled, and TCRdb retains in-frame clones only, with some absent. The repertoire holds 450,000 to 650,000 clones, roughly four fifths seen once, with about 12% in the top ten. The source of the sample is a study of shared clonotypes between healthy human individuals. Study summary: The cohort had a couple of women and three men, ages 18 to 49.

There are 16 residues in the CDR3. From germline, CDR1 is SGHNT and CDR2 YYREEE (reference sequence). V lost 4 bases and J lost 9, with 23 bases in between. Study-wide findings and caveats: Sampling covered blood only; tissue repertoires likely differ.

This receptor was taken from a woman aged 40-49 years in good health. Some clones in this sample may be carry-over from other donors' samples. Sequencing was performed on PBMCs. The genes are TRBV5-4 and TRBJ2-1; D is possibly TRBD1 or TRBD2 (5 bases each). The DNA for the CDR3 is TGTGCCAGCAGCCCCATTCGAAGCAGATCGAGGGGTGAGCAGTTCTTC. Residues: CASSPIRSRSRGEQFF.